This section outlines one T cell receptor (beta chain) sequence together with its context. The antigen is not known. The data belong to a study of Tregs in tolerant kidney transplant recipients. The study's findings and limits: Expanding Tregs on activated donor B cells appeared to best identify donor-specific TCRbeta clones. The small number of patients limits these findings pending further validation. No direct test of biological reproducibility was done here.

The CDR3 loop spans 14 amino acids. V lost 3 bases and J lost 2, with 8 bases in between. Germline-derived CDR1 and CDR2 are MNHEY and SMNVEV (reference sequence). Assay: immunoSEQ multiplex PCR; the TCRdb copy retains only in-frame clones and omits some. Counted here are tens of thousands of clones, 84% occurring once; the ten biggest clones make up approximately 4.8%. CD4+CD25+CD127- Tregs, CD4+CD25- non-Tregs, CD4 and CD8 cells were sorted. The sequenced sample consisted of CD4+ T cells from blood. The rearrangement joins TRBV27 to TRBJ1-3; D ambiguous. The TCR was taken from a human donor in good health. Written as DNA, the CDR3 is TGTGCCAGCAGTTTTGTGGGTCCTGGAAACACCATATATTTT. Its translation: CASSFVGPGNTIYF.